This T cell receptor (beta chain) was profiled in a study of blood T cell repertoires in COVID-19 (dated by TCRdb to 2018 to 2021). Regarding the study in general: Samples covering the acute and convalescent phases of COVID-19 were provided by collaborators in the United States, Italy and Spain. The material from the prospective study consisted of cDNA or gDNA derived from T cells, B-cell-depleted T cells, or PBMCs. The dataset comprised deeply sampled blood TCRbeta repertoires from subjects exposed to, actively infected with, or recovered from COVID-19. The repertoires were made available in a free public database intended to serve as a resource for research on the immune response to SARS-CoV-2. The samples were drawn from the first 160 participants of the ongoing ImmuneRACE study and from 1,254 subjects provided by 6 global collaborators. Sample metadata almost always included a de-identified subject ID, COVID-19 status, age in years and sex. Where HLA class I and class II types were available, the types were taken from metadata supplied by the sample provider, not from assay-based typing. On the study overall, not on this receptor specifically: How much clinical and demographic metadata was included differed by source and by participant, and the metadata was provided uncurated.

A second Seattle source provided samples from volunteer blood donors who had recovered from COVID-19. Collaborating institutions collected whole blood in K2EDTA tubes following their own protocols. For TCRbeta analysis, collaborators shipped samples as frozen whole blood, isolated PBMCs, or DNA extracted from either of those sample types. The immunoSEQ Assay, a bias-controlled multiplex PCR, was used to amplify TCRbeta CDR3 regions from genomic DNA. As for how the authors treated the data: The number of nucleated cells in each sample was estimated by amplification of reference gene primers within the assay. Sequence reads were collapsed and filtered to measure the absolute abundance of every unique TCRbeta CDR3 rearrangement. For each sample, productive Simpson clonality was calculated by taking the square root of Simpson's diversity index across productive rearrangements. The clones in this table, taken by TCRdb from immuneACCESS, are in-frame only. Not every clone is retained; where verified, under half of the shortfall comes from an unresolved V gene, and the cause of the rest is unknown. V, J and clone size were drawn from that table, and D and trimming were deduced from the DNA. The sample table contains some 87,000 clones; only one count was recorded for over 70% of them. The top ten clones comprise about 8.1% of the sample.

The CDR3 contains 12 residues, cysteine and phenylalanine counted. Just CDR3 DNA is preserved here, 36 bases in frame from base 1. Per the germline V gene (reference sequence), LNHDA is the CDR1 and SQIVND is the CDR2. V lost 4 bases and J lost 5 bases; the stretch between them is 7 bases long. This clone was seen a single time. The antigen it binds to is not known. No base quality information exists; no much larger clone differs at one position. The clonotype was recovered from a man aged 45-65 years who had recovered from COVID-19. The material sequenced was peripheral blood. The rearranged chain carries TRBV19 and TRBJ2-3, with an unclear D gene assignment. The sequenced DNA is TGTGCCAGTAGTAGAAACGGAGATACGCAGTATTTT. This encodes CASSRNGDTQYF.